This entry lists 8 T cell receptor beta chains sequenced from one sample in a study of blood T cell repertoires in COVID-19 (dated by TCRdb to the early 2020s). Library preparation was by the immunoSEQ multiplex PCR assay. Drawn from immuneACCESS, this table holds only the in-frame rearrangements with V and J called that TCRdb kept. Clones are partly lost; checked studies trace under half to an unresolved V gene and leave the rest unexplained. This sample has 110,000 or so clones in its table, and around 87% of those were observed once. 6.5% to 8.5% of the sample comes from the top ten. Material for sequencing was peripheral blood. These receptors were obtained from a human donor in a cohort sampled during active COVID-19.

CDR3 nucleotides: TGTGCCAGCAAAAAGGACGGGGAGGTTCAGCCCCAGCATTTT. This gives the protein CASKKDGEVQPQHF. The chain is built from TRBV2 and TRBJ1-5; D ambiguous. The CDR3 length is 14 residues. CDR1 SNHLY and CDR2 FYNNEI come from the germline V gene. The V gene lost 7 bases and the J gene lost 6 bases, with 16 bases spanning the gap.

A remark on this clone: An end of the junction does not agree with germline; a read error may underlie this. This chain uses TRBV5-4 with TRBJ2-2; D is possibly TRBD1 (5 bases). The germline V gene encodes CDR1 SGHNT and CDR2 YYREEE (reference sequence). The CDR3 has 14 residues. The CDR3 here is CASSLGAKTGELFF. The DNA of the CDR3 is TGTGCCAGCAGCCTTGGGGCGAAAACCGGGGAGCTGTTTTTT.

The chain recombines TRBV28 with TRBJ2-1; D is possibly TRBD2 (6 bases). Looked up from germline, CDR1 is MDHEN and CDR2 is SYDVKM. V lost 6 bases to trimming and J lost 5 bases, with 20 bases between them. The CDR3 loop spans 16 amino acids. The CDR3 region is CASSGVELAANNEQFF. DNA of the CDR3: TGTGCCAGCAGCGGGGTGGAATTAGCGGCGAACAATGAGCAGTTCTTC.

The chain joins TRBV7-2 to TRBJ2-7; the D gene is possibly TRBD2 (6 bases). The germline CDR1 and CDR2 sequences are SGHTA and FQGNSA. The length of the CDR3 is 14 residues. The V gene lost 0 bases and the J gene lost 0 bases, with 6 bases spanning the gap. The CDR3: CASSLAGSSYEQYF. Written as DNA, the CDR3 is TGTGCCAGCAGCTTAGCCGGGAGCTCCTACGAGCAGTACTTC.

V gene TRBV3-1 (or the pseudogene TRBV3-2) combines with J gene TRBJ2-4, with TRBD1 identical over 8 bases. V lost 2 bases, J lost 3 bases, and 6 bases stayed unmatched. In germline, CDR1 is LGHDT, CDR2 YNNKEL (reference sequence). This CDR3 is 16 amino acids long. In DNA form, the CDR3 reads TGTGCCAGCAGCCAATCGGACAGGGTGGTCAAAAACATTCAGTACTTC. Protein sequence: CASSQSDRVVKNIQYF.

The CDR3 loop reads CASSLVGPTDTQYF. The CDR3 DNA follows: TGTGCCAGCAGTTTAGTGGGCCCCACAGATACGCAGTATTTT. The chain joins TRBV28 to TRBJ2-3; D remains unclear. The CDR3 extends over 14 amino acids. V was shortened by 2 bases and J by 2 bases, with 8 bases between the two germline ends. CDR1 is MDHEN, CDR2 SYDVKM, per germline.

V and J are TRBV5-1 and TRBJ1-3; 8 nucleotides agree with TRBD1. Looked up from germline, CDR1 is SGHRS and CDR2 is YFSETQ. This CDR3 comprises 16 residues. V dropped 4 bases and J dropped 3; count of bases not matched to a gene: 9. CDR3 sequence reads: CASSIRATGGGNTIYF. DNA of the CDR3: TGCGCCAGCAGCATCCGGGCCACAGGGGGTGGAAACACCATATATTTT.

The CDR3 reads CASSEIILAQYF. The CDR3 DNA reads as TGTGCCAGCAGTGAAATAATACTTGCGCAGTATTTT. V usage is TRBV2 and J usage is TRBJ2-3, with D unclear. V was clipped by 2 bases and J by 10 bases, with 10 bases between them. CDR3 length equals 12 residues. The V gene's germline CDR1 is SNHLY and CDR2 FYNNEI.